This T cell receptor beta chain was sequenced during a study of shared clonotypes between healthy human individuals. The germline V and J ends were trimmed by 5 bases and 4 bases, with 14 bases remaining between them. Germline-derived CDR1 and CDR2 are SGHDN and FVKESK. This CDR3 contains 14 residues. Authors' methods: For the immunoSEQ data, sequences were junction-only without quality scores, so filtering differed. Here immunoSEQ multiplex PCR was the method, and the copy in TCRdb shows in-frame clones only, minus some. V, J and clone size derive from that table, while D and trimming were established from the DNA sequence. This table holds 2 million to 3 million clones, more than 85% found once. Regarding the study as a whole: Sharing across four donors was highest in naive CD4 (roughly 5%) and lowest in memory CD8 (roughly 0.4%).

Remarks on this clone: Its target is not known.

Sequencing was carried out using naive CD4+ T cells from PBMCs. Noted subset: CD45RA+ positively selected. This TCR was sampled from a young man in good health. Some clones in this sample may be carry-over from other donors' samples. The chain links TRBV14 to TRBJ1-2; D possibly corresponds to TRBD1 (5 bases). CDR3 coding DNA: TGTGCCAGCAGCACTCAGGGACTGGGCTATGGCTACACCTTC. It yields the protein CASSTQGLGYGYTF.